The sequence of this T cell receptor beta chain was determined in a study of T cell responses to AZD1222 COVID-19 vaccine. General study points: The number of AZD1222 recipients seropositive at baseline was only five or six. Donor demographics were predominantly white British with a female majority; clonal diversity may be underestimated. Spike as a whole was targeted by vaccine-associated CD4 TCRs, dominant at 160-218 and 743-854. Variant regions that are unmutated are reportedly the target of nearly half of spike-specific TCRs.

The V gene end was trimmed by 5 bases and the J gene end by 4 bases; junction bases not matched to a gene: 4. The CDR3 runs 15 residues. Looked up from germline, CDR1 is SEHNR and CDR2 is FQNEAQ (reference sequence). Comment on this clone: Its matching antigen is unknown.

Assay: immunoSEQ multiplex PCR; the TCRdb copy retains only in-frame clones and omits some. The profile covers more than 150,000 clones, with more than 85% appearing a single time and about 4.4% taken by the ten largest. This TCR was recovered from an adult in good health. The J gene is TRBJ2-1, the V gene TRBV7-9; 11 bases align to TRBD2. The source material was peripheral blood, sampled on day 0 of AZD1222 vaccination. CDR3 bases: TGTGCCAGCAGCCTGGGACTAGCGGCGTACAATGAGCAGTTCTTC. It codes for CASSLGLAAYNEQFF. Looking up the rest from reference TRBV7-9 and TRBJ2-1 gives the full variable domain: DTGVSQNPRHKITKRGQNVTFRCDPISEHNRLYWYRQTLGQGPEFLTYFQNEAQLEKSRLLSDRFSAERPKGSFSTLEIQRTEQGDSAMYLCASSLGLAAYNEQFFGPGTRLTVL.